Following are 30 T cell receptor beta chains from one sample sequenced in a study of T cell repertoires in cytomegalovirus infection (dated by TCRdb to about 2019). Sequenced using an Illumina HiSeq 1500. TCRdb reanalyzed the raw reads on its own, using fastp at Q25 for trimming and MiXCR for clone calling, and kept in-frame beta chains. Rows are unified per CDR3 protein, each entry keeping the most common DNA and genes. A total of over 150,000 distinct CDR3 sequences appear in this sample, about a sixth of them only once. Under 30% of the sample lies in the top ten. Sequenced sample: CD8+ T cells from PBMCs. Source of these receptors: a human donor in good health (CMV status not recorded). Some clones in this sample may be carry-over from other donors' samples.

The chain recombines TRBV20-1 with TRBJ2-2, with TRBD2 matching 15 bases. This CDR3 contains 18 residues. J lost 3 bases, V lost 4 bases, and 9 bases had no gene match. Germline V lookup: CDR1 DFQATT, CDR2 SNEGSKA (reference sequence). DNA of the CDR3: TGCAGTGCTACGATCCGGACTAGCGGGGGGGAGCACACCGGGGAGCTGTTTTTT. As protein: CSATIRTSGGEHTGELFF.

The genes are TRBV6-1 and TRBJ2-3; TRBD2 matches at 12 bases. The length of the CDR3 is 16 residues. V lost 4 bases, J lost 2 bases, and 4 bases stayed unmatched. Germline CDR1 and CDR2: MNHNS and SASEGT. CDR3 nucleotides: TGTGCCAGCAGTGCACTAGCGGGGGGTTTCACAGATACGCAGTATTTT. Protein sequence: CASSALAGGFTDTQYF.

This clonotype has just a few counts. The chain links TRBV29-1 to TRBJ2-2, with D unclear. Germline assignment: CDR1 SQVTM and CDR2 ANQGSEA. This CDR3 region has 13 residues. Trimming took off 6 bases at V and 5 bases at J, with 13 bases between the two ends. The CDR3 here is CSVGPSMTGELFF. DNA for the CDR3: TGCAGCGTCGGGCCTTCCATGACCGGGGAGCTGTTTTTT.

The gene calls are TRBV2 and TRBJ2-2; 7 bases are shared with TRBD1. Trimming cost V 6 bases and J 4 bases; bases outside gene matches: 17. Germline V gene lookup returns CDR1 SNHLY and CDR2 FYNNEI. The CDR3 is 18 amino acids. The CDR3 spells CASRSPTGEPPGTGELFF. The CDR3 DNA reads as TGTGCCAGCAGGTCGCCCACAGGGGAACCACCGGGCACCGGGGAGCTGTTTTTT. Combining the CDR3 with reference TRBV2 and TRBJ2-2 gives the whole variable domain EPEVTQTPSHQVTQMGQEVILRCVPISNHLYFYWYRQILGQKVEFLVSFYNNEISEKSEIFDDQFSVERPDGSNFTLKIRSTKLEDSAMYFCASRSPTGEPPGTGELFFGEGSRLTVL.

In its sample, this clonotype was seen a few times. The V call is TRBV6-2 or TRBV6-3, the J call TRBJ2-1, with 10 bases matching TRBD2. The CDR3 has 20 residues. The V gene's germline CDR1 is MNHEY and CDR2 SVGEGT. V shed 0 bases, J shed 0 bases, and the junction held 11 bases outside the gene matches. In DNA form, the CDR3 reads TGTGCCAGCAGTTACTCCGCCTACCCTAGCGGGGGTTTCTCCTACAATGAGCAGTTCTTC. It codes for CASSYSAYPSGGFSYNEQFF.

This clonotype was picked up a small number of times. This chain uses TRBV7-2 with TRBJ1-3; D is uncertain. Trimming shortened V by 4 bases and J by 2 bases, and 12 bases separated the two germline ends. This CDR3 is 15 amino acids long. Germline V lookup: CDR1 SGHTA, CDR2 FQGNSA. The CDR3 loop is CASSSSADAGNTIYF. The CDR3 DNA reads as TGTGCCAGCAGCTCCTCAGCTGATGCTGGAAACACCATATATTTT.

This clonotype was detected only a few times. The chain is built from TRBV12-3 or TRBV12-4 and TRBJ2-3, with 13 bases fitting TRBD2. The J segment lost 0 bases and the V segment lost 5 bases, leaving 14 bases of the junction unmatched. The CDR3 is 20 amino acids. The chain's CDR3 is CASSPGLAGAQGDSTDTQYF. The DNA for the CDR3 is TGTGCCAGCAGTCCAGGACTAGCGGGGGCCCAGGGCGATAGCACAGATACGCAGTATTTT.

This clonotype was counted between two and nine times. The CDR3 loop is CSARQIMVNTEAFF. The CDR3 bases are TGCAGTGCTCGACAGATTATGGTGAACACTGAAGCTTTCTTT. This chain links TRBV20-1 with TRBJ1-1; D is perhaps TRBD1 (5 bases). The length of the CDR3 is 14 residues. The V gene's germline CDR1 is DFQATT and CDR2 SNEGSKA (reference sequence). V was cut by 5 bases and J by 0 bases, with 13 bases left in between.

This clonotype was seen more than once but under ten times. V gene TRBV11-2 combines with J gene TRBJ2-5; D ambiguous. Germline CDR1 and CDR2: SGHAT and FQNNGV. V was trimmed by 0 bases and J by 1 base, leaving 9 bases between them. The CDR3 has 15 residues. Here the CDR3 DNA reads TGTGCCAGCAGCTTAGAATGGCAGACCCAAGAGACCCAGTACTTC. Amino acids: CASSLEWQTQETQYF.

Comments on this clonotype: Sequence at one end of the junction differs from germline and may be a read error. The J gene is TRBJ2-7, the V gene TRBV7-8; D uncertain. CDR3 length equals 9 residues. The germline gives CDR1 SGHVS, CDR2 FQNEAQ. As DNA, the CDR3 is TGTGCCAGCAGTTTCCCCGGAAACTTC. It encodes CASSFPGNF.

In this sample, this clonotype turned up a few times. V and J are TRBV12-3 or TRBV12-4 and TRBJ1-5, with TRBD1 identical over 12 bases. The CDR3 spans 16 residues. Losses at the gene ends were 3 bases for V and 4 bases for J; bases not matched to a gene: 4. CDR3 coding DNA: TGTGCCAGCAGTTTTGGGGACAGGGGGCGGAATCAGCCCCAGCATTTT. Translation: CASSFGDRGRNQPQHF.

The sample holds many counts of this clonotype. The chain has TRBV7-9 and TRBJ1-1, with 8 bases lining up with TRBD1. Germline V gene lookup returns CDR1 SEHNR and CDR2 FQNEAQ (reference sequence). With V trimmed by 6 bases and J by 4 bases, 13 bases remained unmatched. The CDR3 sequence is 16 residues long. CDR3 sequence: CASRPETGAESTEAFF. The CDR3 nucleotides read TGTGCCAGCAGGCCGGAGACAGGGGCAGAGTCCACTGAAGCTTTCTTT.

The chain joins TRBV25-1 to TRBJ1-1; 9 bases are a match to TRBD1. V trimming: 3 bases; J trimming: 5 bases; junction bases outside the gene matches: 10. CDR1 MGHDK and CDR2 SYGVNS come from the germline V gene. This CDR3 spans 16 amino acids. CDR3 coding DNA: TGTGCCAGCAGTGATAGGACAGGGGCTGGAAAAACTGAAGCTTTCTTT. This encodes CASSDRTGAGKTEAFF.

This clonotype was seen only a few times. For the CDR3, the DNA is TGTGCCACCGAACTCCAAACCTACGAGCAGTACTTC. This codes for CATELQTYEQYF. The V call is TRBV2, the J call TRBJ2-7; D remains ambiguous. This CDR3 region has 12 residues. V lost 10 bases, J lost 2 bases, and 12 bases lay in between. From germline, CDR1 is SNHLY and CDR2 FYNNEI.

The CDR3 sequence is CASRGQNEQYF. The CDR3 coding sequence is TGTGCCAGCAGGGGACAGAACGAGCAGTACTTC. The chain has TRBV2 and TRBJ2-7; 7 nucleotides match TRBD1. Germline assignment: CDR1 SNHLY and CDR2 FYNNEI. Unmatched junction bases numbered 1, after V lost 6 bases and J lost 5 bases. The CDR3 is 11 amino acids.

The chain couples TRBV5-1 to TRBJ2-1; D might be TRBD1 (6 bases). CDR3 size: 14 residues. Germline CDR1 and CDR2: SGHRS and YFSETQ. Trimming stripped 4 bases from V and 6 bases from J, with 14 bases between. CDR3: CASSPFYRANEQFF. CDR3 bases: TGCGCCAGCAGCCCCTTTTACAGGGCCAATGAGCAGTTCTTC.

The rearrangement joins TRBV7-2 to TRBJ1-3, with D uncertain. Germline V CDR1 and CDR2: SGHTA, FQGNSA. Between the trimmed V and J ends, which lost 0 bases and 1 base, there was a span of 4 bases. CDR3 length: 14 amino acids. CDR3 DNA sequence: TGTGCCAGCAGCTTAGCGGGGTCTGGAAACACCATATATTTT. Protein product: CASSLAGSGNTIYF.

The sample holds a few counts of this clonotype. The chain combines TRBV7-9 with TRBJ2-1; D is unresolved. The germline V gene has CDR1 SEHNR and CDR2 FQNEAQ (reference sequence). The CDR3 is 16 amino acids. The ends were cut back, 0 bases at V and 5 bases at J, with 14 bases in the middle. In nucleotides, the CDR3 is TGTGCCAGCAGCTTAGCGTTGGAATTCCCCGACAATGAGCAGTTCTTC. Translating gives CASSLALEFPDNEQFF. The full variable domain, its missing parts supplied by reference TRBV7-9 and TRBJ2-1, is DTGVSQNPRHKITKRGQNVTFRCDPISEHNRLYWYRQTLGQGPEFLTYFQNEAQLEKSRLLSDRFSAERPKGSFSTLEIQRTEQGDSAMYLCASSLALEFPDNEQFFGPGTRLTVL.

The chain uses TRBV6-1 and TRBJ1-1, with unresolved D. The ends were cut back, 2 bases at V and 1 base at J, with 11 bases in the middle. The V gene's germline CDR1 is MNHNS and CDR2 SASEGT. The length of the CDR3 is 15 residues. CDR3 DNA sequence: TGTGCCAGCAGTGAATATTGGACCTCGAACACTGAAGCTTTCTTT. It encodes CASSEYWTSNTEAFF.

The chain employs TRBV24-1 and TRBJ2-3; D is perhaps TRBD1 or TRBD2 (5 bases each). CDR3 size: 18 residues. V was clipped by 5 bases and J by 4 bases, with 24 bases between them. The germline V gene encodes CDR1 KGHDR and CDR2 SFDVKD. CDR3 protein: CATSAPYRAPEGSDTQYF. CDR3 in DNA: TGTGCCACCAGTGCTCCATACCGGGCCCCCGAGGGGTCAGATACGCAGTATTTT.

The chain recombines TRBV7-2 with TRBJ1-1; D is unclear. This CDR3 region has 12 residues. Germline V CDR1 and CDR2: SGHTA, FQGNSA. Trimming left V 4 bases short and J 7 bases short, with 10 bases between. The CDR3: CASSYRPIEAFF. The DNA for the CDR3 is TGTGCCAGCAGCTACAGACCGATTGAAGCTTTCTTT.

The chain combines TRBV7-9 with TRBJ2-1; TRBD2 agrees at 11 bases. The germline V gene encodes CDR1 SEHNR and CDR2 FQNEAQ (reference sequence). J was trimmed by 6 bases and V by 1 base; bases with no gene match: 2. This CDR3 spans 15 amino acids. The CDR3 DNA is TGTGCCAGCAGCTTAGGACTAGCGGGGACCAATGAGCAGTTCTTC. Translated, it gives CASSLGLAGTNEQFF.

The rearrangement uses TRBV30 and TRBJ2-1, with 12 bases matching TRBD2. CDR1 GTSNPN and CDR2 SVGIG come from the germline V gene (reference sequence). This CDR3 region has 16 residues. V was clipped by 5 bases and J by 4 bases; unmatched bases: 9. The CDR3 region has the DNA TGTGCCTGGTTCCCTAGCGGGGGGGCGGGTTACAATGAGCAGTTCTTC. The encoded protein is CAWFPSGGAGYNEQFF.

This clonotype came up a few times. This rearrangement joins TRBV25-1 to TRBJ2-5, with 10 bases matching TRBD1. CDR1 and CDR2 from the germline V gene are MGHDK and SYGVNS. V lost 5 bases and J lost 5; bases outside the gene matches: 14. The CDR3 has 17 amino acids. CDR3 nucleotides: TGTGCCAGCAGTTACCCCAGCCTGGACAGGGGGGTGGAGACCCAGTACTTC. It encodes CASSYPSLDRGVETQYF.

This clonotype was picked up many times. The chain uses TRBV7-2 and TRBJ2-2, with 9 nucleotides matching TRBD1. CDR1 and CDR2 (germline): SGHTA, FQGNSA. The ends lost 4 bases at V and 7 bases at J; junction bases unmatched: 7. The CDR3 has 15 amino acids. CDR3 bases: TGTGCCAGCAGCTCCCCCGGGACAGGGTACGGGGAGCTGTTTTTT. Translation gives CASSSPGTGYGELFF. Full variable domain (rest looked up from reference TRBV7-2 and TRBJ2-2): GAGVSQSPSNKVTEKGKDVELRCDPISGHTALYWYRQSLGQGLEFLIYFQGNSAPDKSGLPSDRFSAERTGGSVSTLTIQRTQQEDSAVYLCASSSPGTGYGELFFGEGSRLTVL.

The rearrangement uses TRBV6-2 or TRBV6-3 and TRBJ2-5; TRBD1 matches 8 bases. CDR1 and CDR2 from the germline V gene are MNHEY and SVGEGT. CDR3 length: 15 residues. V lost 2 bases and J lost 4; bases outside the gene matches: 6. The CDR3 sequence: CASSYGQGAGETQYF. The CDR3 DNA reads TGTGCCAGCAGTTACGGCCAGGGGGCTGGAGAGACCCAGTACTTC.

V and J are TRBV6-6 and TRBJ1-6, with D hard to call. Germline assignment: CDR1 MNHNY and CDR2 SVGAGI (reference sequence). Trimming cost V 2 bases and J 8 bases, with 16 bases left between them. The CDR3 length is 16 residues. The CDR3 loop reads CASSYLWQDLDSPLHF. In DNA form, the CDR3 reads TGTGCCAGCAGTTACCTCTGGCAGGATCTGGATTCACCCCTCCACTTT.

This clonotype came up many times. The V call is TRBV7-2, the J call TRBJ1-1, with D tentatively TRBD1 (5 bases). The CDR3 has 14 amino acids. The V and J ends lost 4 bases and 5 bases respectively, with 14 bases between them. Germline values: CDR1 SGHTA, CDR2 FQGNSA. This CDR3 reads CASSYTDRKTEAFF. As DNA, the CDR3 is TGTGCCAGCAGCTACACTGACAGAAAGACTGAAGCTTTCTTT.

CDR3 region: CSATPRGTLNSPLHF. CDR3 sequence (DNA): TGCAGTGCTACCCCGAGGGGGACCCTTAATTCACCCCTCCACTTT. V usage is TRBV20-1 and J usage is TRBJ1-6; a weak D match, TRBD1 (6 bases). This CDR3 is built from 15 residues. Trimming took 4 bases from V and 6 from J, leaving 16 bases between them. The germline V gene has CDR1 DFQATT and CDR2 SNEGSKA (reference sequence).

In DNA form, the CDR3 reads TGTTCCCGTGCTAGTACTGGGGCCGGAAGGGACGGCCGACGAATGAATCAGCCCCAGCATTTT. Its protein is CSRASTGAGRDGRRMNQPQHF. The genes are TRBV12-5 and TRBJ1-5; a weak D match, TRBD1 (5 bases). The CDR3 sequence is 21 residues long. The V gene's germline CDR1 is LGHNT and CDR2 FRNRAP.